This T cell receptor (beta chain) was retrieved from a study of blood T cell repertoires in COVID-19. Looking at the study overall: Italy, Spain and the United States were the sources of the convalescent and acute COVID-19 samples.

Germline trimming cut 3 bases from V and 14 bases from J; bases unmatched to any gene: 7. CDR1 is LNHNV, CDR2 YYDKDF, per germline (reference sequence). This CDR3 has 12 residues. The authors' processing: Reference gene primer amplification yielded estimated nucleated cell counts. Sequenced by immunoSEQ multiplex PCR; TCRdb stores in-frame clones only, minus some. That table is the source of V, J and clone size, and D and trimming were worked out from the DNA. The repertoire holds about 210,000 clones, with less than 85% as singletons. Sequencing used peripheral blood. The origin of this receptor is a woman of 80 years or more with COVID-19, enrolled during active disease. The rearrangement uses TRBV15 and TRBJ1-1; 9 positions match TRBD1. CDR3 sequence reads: CATSRTQGARFF. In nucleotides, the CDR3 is TGTGCCACCAGCAGGACACAGGGGGCGCGGTTCTTT.